The T cell receptor beta chain described here comes from a study of blood T cell repertoires in COVID-19. Overall study: Both acute and convalescent COVID-19 samples were obtained from the United States, Italy and Spain.

The assay was immunoSEQ multiplex PCR, and TCRdb's table has in-frame clones only and misses some. This table has almost 350,000 clones, about 90% appearing once. V trimming: 5 bases; J trimming: 2 bases; junction bases outside the gene matches: 6. The CDR3 runs 15 residues. Germline loops: CDR1 SEHNR, CDR2 FQNEAQ (reference sequence). Adults between about 18 and 89 years of age took part from fewer than 30 US areas. Sequenced input: PBMCs or T cells enriched from blood (not recorded which). The chain recombines TRBV7-9 with TRBJ1-5, with 7 nucleotides matching TRBD1. This sequence originates from a woman in her thirties who had been exposed to COVID-19. CDR3 sequence: CASSPRGRGNQPQHF. CDR3 nucleotides: TGTGCCAGCAGCCCAAGGGGGCGCGGCAATCAGCCCCAGCATTTT.